A selection of T cell receptor beta chains follows, all from one sample in a study of blood T cell repertoires in COVID-19. Sequencing used immunoSEQ multiplex PCR; TCRdb keeps in-frame clones, though not all of them. Of approximately 270,000 clones in the sample, 88% were seen once. The sequencing input was peripheral blood. The origin of the receptors is a man aged 80 or over with acute or convalescent COVID-19. Both conserved end residues are part of each CDR3. A D gene is named only where the DNA matches it firmly. Some rows have no size entry. The others give once, few or many, or a class for an expanded clone.

CASSETGLTPQHF | TGTGCCAGCAGCGAGACAGGACTCACGCCCCAGCATTTT | 13 | TRBV6-5 | - | - | TRBJ1-5
CASSPPSPIGGNVLTF | TGTGCCAGCTCACCCCCCTCACCCATCGGAGGCAACGTCCTGACTTTC | 16 | TRBV18 | - | - | TRBJ2-6
CASSSHTQLAHEQFF | TGTGCCAGCAGCTCGCACACTCAACTAGCACATGAGCAGTTCTTC | 15 | TRBV7-6 | - | - | TRBJ2-1
CASSTRQGLSSYEQYF | TGTGCCAGTAGTACCAGACAGGGGTTAAGCTCCTACGAGCAGTACTTC | 16 | TRBV19 | few | TRBD1 | TRBJ2-7
CASSTGPKRGTGELFF | TGTGCCAGTAGTACCGGACCGAAACGGGGCACCGGGGAGCTGTTTTTT | 16 | TRBV19 | - | - | TRBJ2-2
CSVGMTDGGYTF | TGCAGCGTTGGAATGACAGATGGTGGCTACACCTTC | 12 | TRBV29-1 | - | - | TRBJ1-2
CASSLLLGQGASANYGYTF | TGCGCCAGCAGCCTCCTATTGGGACAGGGGGCTTCAGCTAACTATGGCTACACCTTC | 19 | TRBV4-3 | - | TRBD1 | TRBJ1-2
CASSSIESNTEAFF | TGCGCCAGCAGCTCAATAGAGTCGAACACTGAAGCTTTCTTT | 14 | TRBV5-1 | - | - | TRBJ1-1
CATGDRVTDTQYF | TGTGCCACCGGGGACAGAGTCACAGATACGCAGTATTTT | 13 | TRBV19 | - | TRBD1 | TRBJ2-3
CASSLEGHHSDGYTF | TGCGCCAGCAGCTTGGAGGGACACCATAGCGATGGCTACACCTTC | 15 | TRBV5-1 | - | - | TRBJ1-2
CASSQPLLQGGNSPLHF | TGTGCCAGCAGCCAACCTCTACTACAGGGTGGAAATTCACCCCTCCACTTT | 17 | TRBV3-1/TRBV3-2 | - | - | TRBJ1-6
CASSKDRGRETQYF | TGTGCCAGCAGTAAAGACAGGGGGCGGGAGACCCAGTACTTC | 14 | TRBV2 | - | TRBD1 | TRBJ2-5
CASSPGQARVNQPQHF | TGTGCCAGCTCACCCGGACAGGCTAGGGTCAATCAGCCCCAGCATTTT | 16 | TRBV18 | - | TRBD1 | TRBJ1-5
CASSPGTSGRETQYF | TGTGCCAGCAGCCCAGGGACTAGCGGGAGAGAGACCCAGTACTTC | 15 | TRBV9 | - | TRBD2 | TRBJ2-5
CASMSGGYGYTF | TGTGCCAGCATGTCAGGGGGGTATGGCTACACCTTC | 12 | TRBV6-6 | - | TRBD1 | TRBJ1-2
CASSSSPRNLRDTEAFF | TGTGCCAGTAGTAGCTCTCCTAGGAACTTGAGAGACACTGAAGCTTTCTTT | 17 | TRBV19 | once | - | TRBJ1-1
CASSPRVLREQYF | TGTGCCAGCAGCCCCAGGGTTCTTAGAGAGCAGTACTTC | 13 | TRBV6-5 | - | - | TRBJ2-7
CASSQVVLGGGANYGYTF | TGTGCCAGCAGCCAAGTGGTTCTCGGGGGAGGTGCTAACTATGGCTACACCTTC | 18 | TRBV3-1/TRBV3-2 | once | - | TRBJ1-2
CASSQDLRMASYEQYF | TGTGCCAGCAGCCAAGATCTGCGGATGGCCTCCTACGAGCAGTACTTC | 16 | TRBV3-1/TRBV3-2 | once | - | TRBJ2-7
CASRKGGDEKLFF | TGTGCCAGCAGGAAAGGGGGCGACGAAAAACTGTTTTTT | 13 | TRBV27 | - | TRBD1 | TRBJ1-4
CASSRGQNDYTF | TGTGCCAGCAGTCGTGGACAGAACGACTACACCTTC | 12 | TRBV6-5 | - | - | TRBJ1-2
CASSGTTGSGYTF | TGTGCCAGCAGCGGAACTACAGGGAGTGGCTACACCTTC | 13 | TRBV5-6 | - | - | TRBJ1-2
CASSQTSETRVPYYEQYF | TGCGCCAGCAGCCAAACATCCGAAACGCGGGTCCCCTACTACGAGCAGTACTTC | 18 | TRBV23-1 | - | - | TRBJ2-7
CASSPSRGPRNTEAFF | TGTGCCAGCTCACCCTCGAGGGGGCCGCGGAACACTGAAGCTTTCTTT | 16 | TRBV18 | - | TRBD1 | TRBJ1-1
CASSLQGNNSPLHF | TGTGCCAGCTCACTACAGGGGAATAATTCACCCCTCCACTTT | 14 | TRBV18 | - | TRBD1 | TRBJ1-6
CASSQTRQGAETQYF | TGTGCCAGCAGTCAAACTAGACAGGGGGCTGAGACCCAGTACTTC | 15 | TRBV2 | - | TRBD1 | TRBJ2-5
CASRSGLGSNTGELFF | TGTGCCAGCAGGTCTGGACTAGGATCGAACACCGGGGAGCTGTTTTTT | 16 | TRBV9 | - | TRBD2 | TRBJ2-2
CSASDFSSGTDTQYF | TGCAGTGCTAGTGATTTCTCCAGCGGCACAGATACGCAGTATTTT | 15 | TRBV20-1 | few | - | TRBJ2-3
CSASSSGNTDTQYF | TGCAGTGCTAGTTCTAGCGGGAACACAGATACGCAGTATTTT | 14 | TRBV20-1 | few | TRBD2 | TRBJ2-3
CASSSQFLFNEKLFF | TGCGCCAGCAGCTCACAGTTCCTCTTTAATGAAAAACTGTTTTTT | 15 | TRBV5-1 | - | - | TRBJ1-4